This is a list of T cell receptor beta chains from one sample in a study of blood T cell repertoires in COVID-19. Profiling relied on immunoSEQ multiplex PCR, and the TCRdb table lists in-frame clones only, not all of them. The data contain roughly 160,000 clones, about 87% of them singletons. The material sequenced was peripheral blood. The receptor set was obtained from a man between 60 and 70 years old with acute or convalescent COVID-19. Both conserved end residues are part of each CDR3. The D gene is left open where the match is weak. The size of a clone is reported for some rows only, either as once, few or many, or as a class for expanded clones.

V	size	D	J	DNA	CDR3
TRBV25-1	-	TRBD1	TRBJ2-5	TGTGCCAGCAGTGACCCCGGACAGGGGTACCAAGAGACCCAGTACTTC	CASSDPGQGYQETQYF
TRBV9	-	-	TRBJ2-2	TGTGCCAGCAGCGTTAGCGGCGCGAACACCGGGGAGCTGTTTTTT	CASSVSGANTGELFF
TRBV7-9	-	TRBD1	TRBJ1-2	TGTGCCAGCAGCCCAAGGCCGGGACAGATTTACTATGGCTACACCTTC	CASSPRPGQIYYGYTF
TRBV11-3	-	TRBD1	TRBJ1-3	TGTGCCAGCAGCTCCAGGGACAGGGCAGTTGGAAACACCATATATTTT	CASSSRDRAVGNTIYF
TRBV2	-	-	TRBJ1-6	TGTGCCAGCAGTGAAACGGAGACAGCTGGATCACCCCTCCACTTT	CASSETETAGSPLHF
TRBV29-1	-	-	TRBJ1-1	TGCAGCGTTGTCAGCGGCACTGAAGCTTTCTTT	CSVVSGTEAFF
TRBV10-2	-	-	TRBJ2-2	TGCGCCAGCACCGAGCCGGGGAACACCGGGGAGCTGTTTTTT	CASTEPGNTGELFF
TRBV7-6	once	-	TRBJ1-4	TGTGCCAGCAGCTTAGTGGCTGCCACTAATGAAAAACTGTTTTTT	CASSLVAATNEKLFF
TRBV14	-	TRBD1	TRBJ1-3	TGTGCCAGCAGCGTGGGAGGGGGGACAGGACTACAAGGAAACACCATATATTTT	CASSVGGGTGLQGNTIYF
TRBV19	-	TRBD1	TRBJ2-1	TGTGCCAGTAGTCAGACAGGGGGGTCCTACAATGAGCAGTTCTTC	CASSQTGGSYNEQFF
TRBV30	-	-	TRBJ1-3	TGTGCCTGGAGTTTGGCTAGGACTTCCTCTGGAAACACCATATATTTT	CAWSLARTSSGNTIYF
TRBV18	-	TRBD1	TRBJ1-2	TGTGCCAGCTCTCCGGGGACAGGGGGCTTGTATGGCTACACCTTC	CASSPGTGGLYGYTF
TRBV7-9	-	TRBD1	TRBJ1-1	TGTGCCAGCTCCGTAAGGACAGGGGGCTCTGAAGCTTTCTTT	CASSVRTGGSEAFF